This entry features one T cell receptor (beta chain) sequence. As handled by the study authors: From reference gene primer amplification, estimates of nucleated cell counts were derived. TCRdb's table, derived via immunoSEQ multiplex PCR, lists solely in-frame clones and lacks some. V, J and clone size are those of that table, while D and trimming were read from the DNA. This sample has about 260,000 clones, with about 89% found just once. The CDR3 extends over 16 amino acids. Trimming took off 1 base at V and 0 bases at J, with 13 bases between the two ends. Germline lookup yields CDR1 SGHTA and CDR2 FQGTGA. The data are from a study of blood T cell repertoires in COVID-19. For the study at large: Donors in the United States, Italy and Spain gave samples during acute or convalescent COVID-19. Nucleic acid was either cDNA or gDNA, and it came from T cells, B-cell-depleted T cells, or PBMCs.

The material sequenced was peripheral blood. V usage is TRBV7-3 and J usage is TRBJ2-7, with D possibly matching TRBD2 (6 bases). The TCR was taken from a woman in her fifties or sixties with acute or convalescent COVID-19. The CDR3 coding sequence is TGTGCCAGCAGCTTAATTCGCGAGCGGGCCTCCTACGAGCAGTACTTC. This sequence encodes CASSLIRERASYEQYF.